This T cell receptor (beta chain) appears in the sequencing data of a study of blood T cell repertoires in COVID-19. Overall study context: Sample material is recorded as cDNA or gDNA derived from T cells, B-cell-depleted T cells, or PBMCs.

How the authors handled the data: Scientists estimated how many nucleated cells there were by amplifying reference gene primers. The data were produced by immunoSEQ multiplex PCR, yet TCRdb's version contains in-frame clones alone and is incomplete. For V, J and clone size, that table is used; D and trimming come from the DNA. The table lists around 150,000 clones, around 80% of them singletons. Trimming left V 0 bases short and J 4 bases short, with 9 bases between. Germline V CDR1 and CDR2: KGHSH, LQKENI. This CDR3 region has 14 residues. The sequence derives from an elderly woman with active or convalescent COVID-19. The sequencing input was peripheral blood. The chain links TRBV18 to TRBJ1-2; D gene ambiguous. The CDR3 nucleotides are TGTGCCAGCTCACCACCCCTCCCGGGCTATGGCTACACCTTC. It specifies CASSPPLPGYGYTF.